This T cell receptor (beta chain) is drawn from a study of T cell responses to AZD1222 COVID-19 vaccine. The J segment lost 8 bases and the V segment lost 3 bases, leaving 3 bases of the junction unmatched. CDR1 is LGHDT, CDR2 YNNKEL, per germline (reference sequence). The CDR3 has 12 amino acids. To note about this clone: Its antigen remains unidentified.

The method was immunoSEQ multiplex PCR; TCRdb's version includes in-frame clones alone and lacks a portion of them. The data contain about 56,000 clones, approximately 80% of them singletons. Findings and caveats of the study: In a largely white British group with more females than males, clonal diversity was possibly underestimated. Within unmutated variant regions lay the reported targets of nearly half of spike-specific TCRs. Repertoires were obtained only post-peak T cell response.

This receptor was identified in an adult who received the AZD1222 COVID-19 vaccine. The chain carries TRBV3-1 (or the pseudogene TRBV3-2) and TRBJ1-1; TRBD1 matches 7 bases. The specimen comprised peripheral blood, sampled 28 days after the second AZD1222 dose. The CDR3 here is CASSHADREAFF. The CDR3, as DNA: TGTGCCAGCAGCCATGCGGACAGGGAAGCTTTCTTT.